These 29 T cell receptor beta chains came from one sample sequenced in a study of shared clonotypes between healthy human individuals. TCRdb keeps only in-frame clones here, not all; method: immunoSEQ multiplex PCR. The sample yields about 2 million clones, 85% to 95% seen once. Sequencing was performed on naive CD4+ T cells sorted from blood. Noted subset: CD45RA+ positively selected. These receptors all stem from a man aged 18-30 years in good health.

CDR3 sequence reads: CASSPGQGGGEQFF. The CDR3 bases are TGTGCCAGCAGCCCCGGACAGGGAGGAGGTGAGCAGTTCTTC. This chain connects TRBV7-2 to TRBJ2-1; 8 bases match TRBD1. CDR3 size: 14 residues. V lost 5 bases and J lost 9; bases outside the gene matches: 9. Germline CDR1 and CDR2: SGHTA and FQGNSA.

This sequence joins TRBV5-1 and TRBJ2-7; D is perhaps TRBD2 (7 bases). Trimming removed 0 bases at V and 3 bases at J, with 10 bases between. The germline V gene encodes CDR1 SGHRS and CDR2 YFSETQ. CDR3 length: 14 residues. CDR3 DNA sequence: TGCGCCAGCAGCTTGGAGGGGGGGCTCTACGAGCAGTACTTC. Its protein product is CASSLEGGLYEQYF.

The chain uses TRBV10-1 and TRBJ1-1; no clear D gene. The CDR3 length is 13 residues. Trimming took 4 bases from V and 2 from J, leaving 8 bases between them. Germline V gene data show CDR1 as WNHNN and CDR2 as SYGVQD (reference sequence). DNA for the CDR3: TGCGCCAGCAGTGCCCAGATCAACACTGAAGCTTTCTTT. Translation gives CASSAQINTEAFF.

The chain links TRBV27 to TRBJ2-7, with TRBD2 matching over 9 bases. Germline lookup yields CDR1 MNHEY and CDR2 SMNVEV (reference sequence). This CDR3 has 14 residues. Germline trimming cut 5 bases from V and 3 bases from J; bases unmatched to any gene: 5. CDR3 DNA sequence: TGTGCCAGCAGTAGGCGGGAGGGAAGCTACGAGCAGTACTTC. It encodes CASSRREGSYEQYF.

The CDR3 DNA is TGTGCCAGCAGCTCCCCGAGTGGTACCGGGGAGCTGTTTTTT. Amino acids: CASSSPSGTGELFF. The chain links TRBV7-6 to TRBJ2-2; D remains ambiguous. The V gene's germline CDR1 is SGHVS and CDR2 FNYEAQ. The CDR3 is made up of 14 amino acids. V lost 4 bases to trimming and J lost 5 bases, with 11 bases between them.

The V and J genes are TRBV10-1 and TRBJ1-5, with D perhaps TRBD1 (6 bases). Germline CDR1 is WNHNN and CDR2 is SYGVQD (reference sequence). Trimming shortened V by 6 bases and J by 3 bases, and 9 bases separated the two germline ends. The CDR3 spans 13 residues. For the CDR3, the DNA is TGCGCCAGCAGCCAGGGGCTCAATCAGCCCCAGCATTTT. This translates into CASSQGLNQPQHF.

This clone has a single count. Other DNA sequences in this specimen translate into the identical CDR3. The rearrangement links TRBV9 to TRBJ2-3; tentatively, D is TRBD2 (5 bases). This CDR3 has 14 residues. V was trimmed by 0 bases and J by 4 bases, leaving 9 bases between them. CDR1 and CDR2 from the germline V gene are SGDLS and YYNGEE. CDR3 sequence (DNA): TGTGCCAGCAGCGTAGATCCGGGGTCAGATACGCAGTATTTT. This codes for CASSVDPGSDTQYF.

CDR3 residues: CASSSWTSGNYNEQFF. The CDR3 region has the DNA TGTGCCAGCAGTTCCTGGACTAGCGGGAACTACAATGAGCAGTTCTTC. The rearrangement joins TRBV5-6 to TRBJ2-1; 12 bases are a match to TRBD2. With 5 bases clipped from V and 3 bases from J, the junction kept 6 bases outside the gene matches. CDR1 SGHDT and CDR2 YYEEEE come from the germline V gene. This CDR3 has 16 amino acids.

This clone was recorded a few times. This sequence joins TRBV9 and TRBJ1-1; D is unclear. The CDR3 consists of 14 residues. Trimming cost V 0 bases and J 1 base, with 7 bases left between them. In germline, CDR1 is SGDLS, CDR2 YYNGEE. The CDR3 loop is CASSVGRENTEAFF. CDR3 in DNA: TGTGCCAGCAGCGTAGGCCGAGAGAACACTGAAGCTTTCTTT.

In the case of this clone: This specimen includes other DNA sequences encoding the same CDR3. This rearrangement joins TRBV6-5 to TRBJ1-2; D call uncertain. The length of the CDR3 is 11 residues. Germline V gene data show CDR1 as MNHEY and CDR2 as SVGAGI. V lost 4 bases and J lost 0, with 0 bases in between. The CDR3 DNA is TGTGCCAGCAGTTCTAACTATGGCTACACCTTC. This encodes CASSSNYGYTF.

The chain has TRBV2 and TRBJ2-7; 8 nucleotides agree with TRBD1. The V and J ends lost 6 bases and 4 bases, in that order; junction bases with no gene match: 11. CDR1 and CDR2 from the germline V gene are SNHLY and FYNNEI. CDR3 length: 15 amino acids. This CDR3 is CASRAGGNLGYEQYF. The DNA for the CDR3 is TGTGCCAGCAGGGCAGGGGGCAATCTCGGGTACGAGCAGTACTTC.

V usage is TRBV18 and J usage is TRBJ1-2; possible D gene TRBD1, 5 bases. Germline CDR1 and CDR2: KGHSH and LQKENI. V gave up 3 bases and J gave up 4 bases, with 12 bases separating them. The CDR3 runs to 14 residues. The CDR3 loop reads CASSPEGRAYGYTF. The CDR3 bases are TGTGCCAGCTCACCCGAGGGACGAGCCTATGGCTACACCTTC.

The chain uses TRBV10-3 and TRBJ1-4; D gene uncertain. The CDR3 extends over 12 amino acids. The V end lost 9 bases, the J end lost 8 bases, and 13 bases lay between the germline ends. Per the germline V gene, CDR1 is ENHRY and CDR2 is SYGVKD. This CDR3 is CAISESPEKLFF. CDR3 bases: TGTGCCATTTCGGAAAGTCCGGAAAAACTGTTTTTT.

The chain employs TRBV9 and TRBJ1-6; the match to TRBD1 covers 10 bases. This CDR3 comprises 16 residues. V lost 4 bases, J lost 5 bases, and 6 bases stayed unmatched. Germline values: CDR1 SGDLS, CDR2 YYNGEE. CDR3 in amino acids: CASSPGTGVNNSPLHF. The CDR3 DNA reads TGTGCCAGCAGCCCCGGGACAGGGGTTAATAATTCACCCCTCCACTTT.

V gene TRBV7-9 combines with J gene TRBJ2-2; D gene ambiguous. V lost 5 bases and J 6 bases, leaving 10 bases between the germline ends. Looked up from germline, CDR1 is SEHNR and CDR2 is FQNEAQ (reference sequence). The CDR3 has 13 residues. This chain's CDR3 is CASSHTRPGELFF. The DNA for the CDR3 is TGTGCCAGCAGCCATACACGGCCCGGGGAGCTGTTTTTT.

This chain joins TRBV18 and TRBJ2-7; 7 bases map to TRBD1. V lost 3 bases, J lost 5 bases, and 7 bases stayed unmatched. Germline V lookup: CDR1 KGHSH, CDR2 LQKENI. This CDR3 contains 14 residues. In DNA form, the CDR3 reads TGTGCCAGCTCACCCGTCGGGACAGTCCACGAGCAGTACTTC. Translating gives CASSPVGTVHEQYF.

The chain links TRBV28 to TRBJ2-2; the D is unclear. The CDR3 has 13 amino acids. The germline V and J ends were trimmed by 8 bases and 7 bases, with 14 bases remaining between them. Germline lookup yields CDR1 MDHEN and CDR2 SYDVKM. Written as DNA, the CDR3 is TGTGCCAGCGGTCGAAGCGACGGCGGGGAGCTGTTTTTT. It specifies CASGRSDGGELFF.

This clone occurred once. The chain recombines TRBV4-3 with TRBJ2-3; D may be TRBD1 or TRBD2 (7 bases each). The CDR3 length is 16 residues. CDR1 is LGHNA and CDR2 is YSLEER in the germline V gene. The V end lost 1 base, the J end lost 4 bases, and 15 bases lay between the germline ends. As DNA, the CDR3 is TGCGCCAGCAGCCAAGCAGGGGGGGGCCCCGCAGATACGCAGTATTTT. Its translation: CASSQAGGGPADTQYF.

This chain joins TRBV15 and TRBJ2-5; D perhaps matches TRBD2 (5 bases). Germline V gene data show CDR1 as LNHNV and CDR2 as YYDKDF (reference sequence). The CDR3 has 14 amino acids. V was pared by 5 bases and J by 3 bases, with 13 bases between. This CDR3 is CATSEPPEEETQYF. CDR3 DNA: TGTGCCACCAGCGAGCCACCGGAGGAAGAGACCCAGTACTTC.

The J gene is TRBJ2-5, the V gene TRBV19; D tentatively reads TRBD1 or TRBD2 (5 bases each). Germline CDR1 and CDR2: LNHDA and SQIVND (reference sequence). The CDR3 sequence is 14 residues long. V was clipped by 7 bases and J by 1 base, with 13 bases between them. CDR3 DNA sequence: TGTGCCAGTAATAACCCGGGGCTCCAAGAGACCCAGTACTTC. It codes for CASNNPGLQETQYF.

The rearrangement links TRBV11-2 to TRBJ1-6, with D perhaps matching TRBD1 (5 bases). The CDR3 runs to 16 residues. Germline CDR1 is SGHAT and CDR2 is FQNNGV. V was clipped by 1 base and J by 8 bases, with 15 bases between them. Here the CDR3 DNA reads TGTGCCAGCAGCTTAGTTACCGGGACTTTTTATTCACCCCTCCACTTT. It specifies CASSLVTGTFYSPLHF.

On this clone itself: In the same sample, other DNA sequences code for this CDR3. The chain combines TRBV5-1 with TRBJ2-1; TRBD2 matches 11 bases. Germline loops: CDR1 SGHRS, CDR2 YFSETQ. The V and J ends lost 3 bases and 4 bases, in that order; junction bases with no gene match: 6. The CDR3 runs 16 residues. The CDR3 DNA reads TGCGCCAGCAGCTCCACAGGACTAGCGGGTTACAATGAGCAGTTCTTC. It translates to CASSSTGLAGYNEQFF.

The rearrangement links TRBV6-5 to TRBJ1-5, with D perhaps matching TRBD1 (5 bases). The CDR3 has 14 amino acids. The V end lost 2 bases, the J end lost 6 bases, and 11 bases lay between the germline ends. Per the germline V gene, CDR1 is MNHEY and CDR2 is SVGAGI. The CDR3 sequence is CASSYSRDGQPQHF. The CDR3 region has the DNA TGTGCCAGCAGTTACAGCAGGGACGGTCAGCCCCAGCATTTT.

This chain joins TRBV7-9 and TRBJ2-1; perhaps TRBD2 as D (7 bases). With 5 bases removed from V and 3 bases from J, the gap between germline ends came to 17 bases. Germline CDR1 is SEHNR and CDR2 is FQNEAQ (reference sequence). This CDR3 has 16 amino acids. The CDR3 loop reads CASSLGGQGHYNEQFF. In DNA form, the CDR3 reads TGTGCCAGCAGCCTCGGGGGGCAGGGGCACTACAATGAGCAGTTCTTC.

V usage is TRBV28 and J usage is TRBJ1-1, with no clear D. V lost 4 bases and J 0 bases, leaving 12 bases between the germline ends. The CDR3 runs 15 residues. Germline CDR1 MDHEN, CDR2 SYDVKM. The CDR3 protein is CASSSGSGMNTEAFF. In DNA form, the CDR3 reads TGTGCCAGCAGTTCGGGGTCGGGGATGAACACTGAAGCTTTCTTT. Full variable domain (remainder filled in from reference TRBV28 and TRBJ1-1): DVKVTQSSRYLVKRTGEKVFLECVQDMDHENMFWYRQDPGLGLRLIYFSYDVKMKEKGDIPEGYSVSREKKERFSLILESASTNQTSMYLCASSSGSGMNTEAFFGQGTRLTVV.

The chain combines TRBV2 with TRBJ1-4; D is unclear. CDR1 and CDR2 (germline): SNHLY, FYNNEI. V lost 2 bases, J lost 7 bases, and 11 bases lay in between. The CDR3 contains 14 residues. The CDR3 is CASSELRTLEKLFF. The CDR3, as DNA: TGTGCCAGCAGTGAATTGCGGACTCTTGAAAAACTGTTTTTT.

On this clone itself: This sample includes further DNA sequences coding for the same CDR3. The chain has TRBV5-1 and TRBJ2-2, with 9 bases aligning to TRBD1. The trim removed 2 bases at V and 4 bases at J, leaving 3 bases unmatched. The CDR3 has 15 residues. CDR1 is SGHRS, CDR2 YFSETQ, per germline. CDR3 protein: CASSLQGAGTGELFF. The CDR3 DNA is TGCGCCAGCAGCTTACAGGGGGCCGGCACCGGGGAGCTGTTTTTT.

The rearrangement joins TRBV5-6 to TRBJ2-2; 7 nucleotides agree with TRBD1. J gave up 2 bases and V 4 bases, and 5 bases lay outside the gene matches. This CDR3 comprises 15 residues. Per the germline V gene, CDR1 is SGHDT and CDR2 is YYEEEE. CDR3 region: CASSGDRINTGELFF. The CDR3 DNA follows: TGTGCCAGCAGCGGGGACAGAATAAACACCGGGGAGCTGTTTTTT.

This clone was recorded only once. V and J are TRBV6-1 and TRBJ2-2, with TRBD1 identical over 8 bases. Per the germline V gene, CDR1 is MNHNS and CDR2 is SASEGT. The V segment lost 4 bases and the J segment 1 base; nucleotides outside the gene matches: 2. This CDR3 spans 15 amino acids. DNA for the CDR3: TGTGCCAGCAGTGCCGGGACAGGGAACACCGGGGAGCTGTTTTTT. It encodes CASSAGTGNTGELFF.